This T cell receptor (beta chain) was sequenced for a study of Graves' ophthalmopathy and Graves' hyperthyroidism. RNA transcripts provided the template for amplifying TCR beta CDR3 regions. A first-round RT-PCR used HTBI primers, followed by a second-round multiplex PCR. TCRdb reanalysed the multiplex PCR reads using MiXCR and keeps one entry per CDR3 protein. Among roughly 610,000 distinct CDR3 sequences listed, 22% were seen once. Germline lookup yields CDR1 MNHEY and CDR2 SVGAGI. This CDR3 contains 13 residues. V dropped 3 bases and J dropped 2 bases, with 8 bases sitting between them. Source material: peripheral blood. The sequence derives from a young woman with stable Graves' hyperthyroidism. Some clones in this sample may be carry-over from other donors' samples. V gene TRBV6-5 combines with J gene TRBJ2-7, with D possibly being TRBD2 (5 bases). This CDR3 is CASSYDYAYEQYF. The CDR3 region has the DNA TGTGCCAGCAGTTATGACTACGCCTACGAGCAGTACTTC.